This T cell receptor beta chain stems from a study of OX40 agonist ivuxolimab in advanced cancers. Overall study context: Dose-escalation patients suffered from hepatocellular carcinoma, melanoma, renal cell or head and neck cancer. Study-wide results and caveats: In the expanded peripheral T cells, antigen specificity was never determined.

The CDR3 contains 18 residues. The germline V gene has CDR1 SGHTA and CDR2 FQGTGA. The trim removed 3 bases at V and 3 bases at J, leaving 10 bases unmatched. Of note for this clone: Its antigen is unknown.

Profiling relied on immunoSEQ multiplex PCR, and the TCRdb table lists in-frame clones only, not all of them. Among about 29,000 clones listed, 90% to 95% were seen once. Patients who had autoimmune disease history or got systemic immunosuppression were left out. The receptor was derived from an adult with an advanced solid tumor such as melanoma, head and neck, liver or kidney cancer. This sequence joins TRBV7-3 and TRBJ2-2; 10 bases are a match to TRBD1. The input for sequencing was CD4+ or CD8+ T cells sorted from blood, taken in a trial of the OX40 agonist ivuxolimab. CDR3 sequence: CASSFHPAGTGDTGELFF. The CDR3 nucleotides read TGTGCCAGCAGCTTTCACCCCGCCGGGACAGGGGACACCGGGGAGCTGTTTTTT.